This TCR beta chain was documented in a study of metastatic and nonmetastatic thyroid tumors. General study points: Benign nodules were reported to have significantly lower TCR beta diversity than malignant thyroid tumors, in blood and tumor.

This clone was detected many times. The antigen is unknown. The entire patient cohort was treatment-naive prior to thyroid surgery. Trimming removed 2 bases from V and 7 bases from J, with 9 bases in between. Germline V lookup: CDR1 SGHKS, CDR2 YYEKEE (reference sequence). This CDR3 has 13 amino acids. Authors' methods: A classifier for distant metastasis in papillary thyroid cancer was constructed using CDR3 differences observed across clinicopathological groups. With MiXCR, TCRdb reprocessed the PCR reads. The V and J calls were not made by the authors but by TCRdb's processing. The sample holds 20,000 to 25,000 clones; less than 15% are singletons and the top ten take around 13%.

The sequencing sample was made of tumor tissue. The TCR sequence derives from a female donor with papillary thyroid cancer or a benign thyroid nodule (not recorded which). Some clones in this sample may be carry-over from other donors' samples. V is TRBV5-5 and J is TRBJ1-4; D ambiguous. The chain's CDR3 is CASSLSGSEKLFF. The CDR3 DNA follows: TGTGCCAGCAGCTTATCGGGGAGTGAAAAACTGTTTTTT.